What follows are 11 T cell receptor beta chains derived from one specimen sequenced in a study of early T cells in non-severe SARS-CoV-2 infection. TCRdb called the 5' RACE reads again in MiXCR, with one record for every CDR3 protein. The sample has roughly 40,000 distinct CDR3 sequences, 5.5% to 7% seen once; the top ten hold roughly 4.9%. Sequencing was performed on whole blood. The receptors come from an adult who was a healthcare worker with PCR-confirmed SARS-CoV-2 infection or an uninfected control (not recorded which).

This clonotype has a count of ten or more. Here the CDR3 reads CASTAQLGMNTEAFF. CDR3 in DNA: TGCGCCAGCACGGCGCAGTTGGGGATGAACACTGAAGCTTTCTTT. The chain joins TRBV5-1 to TRBJ1-1, with D hard to call. V dropped 6 bases and J dropped 0 bases, with 15 bases sitting between them. CDR1 and CDR2 (germline): SGHRS, YFSETQ. The CDR3 length is 15 residues.

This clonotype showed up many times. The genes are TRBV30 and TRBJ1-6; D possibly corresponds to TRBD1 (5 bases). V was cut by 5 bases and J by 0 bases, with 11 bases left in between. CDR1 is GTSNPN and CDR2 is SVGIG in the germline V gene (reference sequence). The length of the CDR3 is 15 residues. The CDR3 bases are TGTGCCTGGTCGCCAGGGAGCTCCTATAATTCACCCCTCCACTTT. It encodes CAWSPGSSYNSPLHF.

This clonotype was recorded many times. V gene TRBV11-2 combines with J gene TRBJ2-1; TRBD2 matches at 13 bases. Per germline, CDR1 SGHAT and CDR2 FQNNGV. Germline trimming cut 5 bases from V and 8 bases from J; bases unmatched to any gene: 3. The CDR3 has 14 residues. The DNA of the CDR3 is TGTGCCAGCAGCCGGACTAGCGGGAGTGATGAGCAGTTCTTC. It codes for CASSRTSGSDEQFF.

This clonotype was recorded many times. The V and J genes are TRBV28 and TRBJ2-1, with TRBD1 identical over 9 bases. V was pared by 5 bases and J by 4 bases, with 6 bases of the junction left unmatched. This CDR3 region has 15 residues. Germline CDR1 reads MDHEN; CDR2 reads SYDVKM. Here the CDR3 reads CASSPGQGTYNEQFF. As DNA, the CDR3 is TGTGCCAGCAGTCCGGGACAGGGTACGTACAATGAGCAGTTCTTC.

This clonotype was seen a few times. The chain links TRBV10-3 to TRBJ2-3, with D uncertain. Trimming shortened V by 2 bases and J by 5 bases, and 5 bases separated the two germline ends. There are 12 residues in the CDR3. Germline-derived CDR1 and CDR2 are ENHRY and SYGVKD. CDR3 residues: CAISEELDTQYF. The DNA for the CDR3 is TGTGCCATCAGTGAGGAGTTAGATACGCAGTATTTT.

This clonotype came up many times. CDR3 sequence reads: CASSLRPGGGDAIGELFF. The CDR3 DNA is TGCGCCAGCAGCTTGAGGCCAGGCGGTGGCGATGCTATAGGGGAGCTGTTTTTT. This chain connects TRBV5-1 to TRBJ2-2; D uncertain. The CDR3 covers 18 residues. V was clipped by 1 base and J by 8 bases, with 24 bases between them. The germline V gene encodes CDR1 SGHRS and CDR2 YFSETQ. Looking up the rest from reference TRBV5-1 and TRBJ2-2 gives the full variable domain: KAGVTQTPRYLIKTRGQQVTLSCSPISGHRSVSWYQQTPGQGLQFLFEYFSETQRNKGNFPGRFSGRQFSNSRSEMNVSTLELGDSALYLCASSLRPGGGDAIGELFFGEGSRLTVL.

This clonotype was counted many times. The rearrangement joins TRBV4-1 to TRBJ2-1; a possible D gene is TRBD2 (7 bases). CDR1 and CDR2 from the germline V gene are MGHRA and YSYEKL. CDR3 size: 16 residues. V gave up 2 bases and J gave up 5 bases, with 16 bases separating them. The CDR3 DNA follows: TGCGCCAGCAGCCAAAGCAAGGGGGGGAAGGACAATGAGCAGTTCTTC. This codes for CASSQSKGGKDNEQFF.

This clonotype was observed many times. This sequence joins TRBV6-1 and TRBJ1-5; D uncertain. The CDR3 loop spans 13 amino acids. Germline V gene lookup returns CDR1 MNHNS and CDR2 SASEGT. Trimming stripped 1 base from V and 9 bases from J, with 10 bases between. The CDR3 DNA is TGTGCCAGCAGTGAAGTTAGTGGGTGGCCCCAGCATTTT. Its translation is CASSEVSGWPQHF.

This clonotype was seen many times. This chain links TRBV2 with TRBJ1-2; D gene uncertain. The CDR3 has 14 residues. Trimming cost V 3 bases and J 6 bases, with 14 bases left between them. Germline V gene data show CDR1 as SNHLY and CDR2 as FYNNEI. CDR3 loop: CASSERGRRDGYTF. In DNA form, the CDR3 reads TGTGCCAGCAGTGAGCGTGGCAGGCGGGATGGCTACACCTTC.

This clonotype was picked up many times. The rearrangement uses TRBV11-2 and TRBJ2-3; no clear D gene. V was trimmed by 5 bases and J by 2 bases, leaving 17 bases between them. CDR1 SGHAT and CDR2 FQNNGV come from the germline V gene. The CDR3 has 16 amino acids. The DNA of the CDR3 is TGTGCCAGCAGCCCCCGGCTGGACCCCTACACAGATACGCAGTATTTT. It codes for CASSPRLDPYTDTQYF.

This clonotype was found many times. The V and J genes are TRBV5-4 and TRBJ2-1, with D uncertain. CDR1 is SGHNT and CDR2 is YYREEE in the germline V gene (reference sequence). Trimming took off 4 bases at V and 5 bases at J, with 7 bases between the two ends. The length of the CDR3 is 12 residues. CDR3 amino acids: CASSPGHNEQFF. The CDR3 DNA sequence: TGTGCCAGCAGCCCTGGACACAATGAGCAGTTCTTC.